This passage covers 18 T cell receptor beta chains from one sample sequenced in a study of blood T cell repertoires in COVID-19. The assay was immunoSEQ multiplex PCR, and TCRdb's table has in-frame clones only and misses some. This sample yields about 67,000 clones, of which roughly three quarters are seen a single time; 5% to 6.5% belongs to the top ten. Sequencing was carried out using peripheral blood. Receptors were obtained from a woman in her fifties or sixties with acute or convalescent COVID-19.

The V call is TRBV6-5, the J call TRBJ1-2; D call uncertain. Trimming shortened V by 0 bases and J by 4 bases, and 9 bases separated the two germline ends. The germline V gene encodes CDR1 MNHEY and CDR2 SVGAGI. The CDR3 contains 14 residues. CDR3 bases: TGTGCCAGCAGTTACTCGGCCCACGTCTATGGCTACACCTTC. The encoded protein is CASSYSAHVYGYTF.

The V and J genes are TRBV11-2 and TRBJ1-4; no definite D call. This CDR3 has 14 amino acids. Trimming cost V 1 base and J 7 bases, with 10 bases left between them. Per the germline V gene, CDR1 is SGHAT and CDR2 is FQNNGV. The CDR3 DNA is TGTGCCAGCAGCTTAGTGGGCCCGATTGAAAAACTGTTTTTT. This sequence encodes CASSLVGPIEKLFF.

CDR3 in DNA: TGTGCCAGCAGCGCGGACAGGGGAAGCAATCAGCCCCAGCATTTT. It yields the protein CASSADRGSNQPQHF. This chain uses TRBV6-5 with TRBJ1-5, with 9 bases aligning to TRBD1. With V trimmed by 6 bases and J by 1 base, 4 bases remained unmatched. CDR3 length: 15 residues. Germline V gene lookup returns CDR1 MNHEY and CDR2 SVGAGI.

The genes are TRBV3-1 (or the pseudogene TRBV3-2) and TRBJ1-2, with TRBD1 as a possible D gene (6 bases). The CDR3 covers 16 residues. The V gene's germline CDR1 is LGHDT and CDR2 YNNKEL (reference sequence). The V end lost 3 bases, the J end lost 0 bases, and 14 bases lay between the germline ends. The CDR3 sequence: CASSQSVTGPNYGYTF. The CDR3, as DNA: TGTGCCAGCAGCCAGTCGGTGACAGGACCTAACTATGGCTACACCTTC.

The table lists this clone with a few counts. V gene TRBV6-5 combines with J gene TRBJ1-2; D not certain. The V gene's germline CDR1 is MNHEY and CDR2 SVGAGI. This CDR3 is built from 13 residues. Trimming removed 5 bases at V and 2 bases at J, with 9 bases between. CDR3 nucleotides: TGTGCCAGCAGTCCCGATCGGAACTATGGCTACACCTTC. Its translation is CASSPDRNYGYTF.

The chain uses TRBV29-1 and TRBJ2-7; D remains ambiguous. Germline CDR1 reads SQVTM; CDR2 reads ANQGSEA. This CDR3 has 12 amino acids. Trimming left V 5 bases short and J 0 bases short, with 8 bases between. The DNA of the CDR3 is TGCAGCGTTAACACGAACTCCTACGAGCAGTACTTC. This gives the protein CSVNTNSYEQYF.

J is TRBJ2-3 and V is TRBV27, with 12 positions matching TRBD2. The junction had 7 bases not matched to a gene; V was cut back by 5 bases and J by 4 bases. CDR1 MNHEY and CDR2 SMNVEV come from the germline V gene (reference sequence). The CDR3 totals 16 residues. The DNA for the CDR3 is TGTGCCAGCAGTACGACACTAGCGGGGGGACCAGATACGCAGTATTTT. Its translation is CASSTTLAGGPDTQYF.

V and J are TRBV5-1 and TRBJ1-5, with TRBD1 as a possible D gene (5 bases). V was shortened by 0 bases and J by 7 bases, with 11 bases between the two germline ends. Germline V CDR1 and CDR2: SGHRS, YFSETQ. The CDR3 has 14 amino acids. The DNA for the CDR3 is TGCGCCAGCAGCTTGGATTGGGGCGACCAGCCCCAGCATTTT. Translated, it gives CASSLDWGDQPQHF.

This rearrangement joins TRBV5-5 to TRBJ1-6; TRBD1 matches at 11 bases. V trimming: 4 bases; J trimming: 8 bases; junction bases outside the gene matches: 5. The CDR3 loop spans 15 amino acids. The germline CDR1 and CDR2 sequences are SGHKS and YYEKEE (reference sequence). CDR3 residues: CASSPGQGADSPLHF. CDR3 coding DNA: TGTGCCAGCAGCCCAGGACAGGGGGCGGATTCACCCCTCCACTTT.

The V and J genes are TRBV9 and TRBJ2-6, with D possibly being TRBD2 (6 bases). The CDR3 extends over 17 amino acids. Germline V lookup: CDR1 SGDLS, CDR2 YYNGEE. Trimming left V 0 bases short and J 2 bases short, with 12 bases between. CDR3 protein: CASSVAGLAAGANVLTF. As DNA, the CDR3 is TGTGCCAGCAGCGTAGCAGGGTTAGCGGCTGGGGCCAACGTCCTGACTTTC.

This clone occurred once. The gene calls are TRBV4-3 and TRBJ2-4, with TRBD1 identical over 7 bases. CDR3 length: 13 residues. The germline V gene has CDR1 LGHNA and CDR2 YSLEER. Unmatched junction bases numbered 6, after V lost 0 bases and J lost 13 bases. DNA for the CDR3: TGCGCCAGCAGCCAAGATTCAACGACAGGGCAGTACTTC. This sequence encodes CASSQDSTTGQYF.

The V call is TRBV5-1, the J call TRBJ2-2; TRBD2 might be the D (7 bases). V gave up 2 bases and J gave up 0 bases, with 14 bases separating them. The CDR3 is 17 residues long. Germline CDR1 is SGHRS and CDR2 is YFSETQ. The CDR3 here is CASSFGGGGTNTGELFF. As DNA, the CDR3 is TGCGCCAGCAGCTTCGGGGGCGGGGGTACGAACACCGGGGAGCTGTTTTTT.

V and J are TRBV5-1 and TRBJ2-5, with 12 bases lining up with TRBD2. This CDR3 is built from 16 residues. V was pared by 3 bases and J by 5 bases, with 8 bases of the junction left unmatched. Per the germline V gene, CDR1 is SGHRS and CDR2 is YFSETQ. CDR3: CASSSSTTSGGETQYF. CDR3 DNA: TGCGCCAGCAGCTCTTCTACGACTAGCGGGGGTGAGACCCAGTACTTC.

The rearrangement joins TRBV6-5 to TRBJ1-4, with 8 bases matching TRBD1. V shed 8 bases, J shed 6 bases, and the junction held 5 bases outside the gene matches. This CDR3 comprises 13 residues. Germline lookup yields CDR1 MNHEY and CDR2 SVGAGI. CDR3 amino acids: CASLQGGDEKLFF. CDR3 DNA: TGTGCCAGCTTACAGGGGGGGGATGAAAAACTGTTTTTT.

This chain links TRBV7-9 with TRBJ2-1, with D possibly TRBD2 on 7 matching bases. Trimming stripped 10 bases from V and 4 bases from J, with 29 bases between. CDR1 is SEHNR and CDR2 is FQNEAQ in the germline V gene (reference sequence). This CDR3 is built from 18 residues. This chain's CDR3 is CATSRGGGIPPLYNEQFF. CDR3 nucleotide sequence: TGTGCCACCTCAAGAGGCGGGGGCATCCCCCCCTTATACAATGAGCAGTTCTTC.

This chain joins TRBV6-5 and TRBJ2-7, with D maybe TRBD2 (5 bases). The CDR3 spans 13 residues. The germline V gene encodes CDR1 MNHEY and CDR2 SVGAGI. V was shortened by 6 bases and J by 0 bases, with 9 bases between the two germline ends. The CDR3 DNA is TGTGCCAGCAGCCCAACTAGCTCCTACGAGCAGTACTTC. Protein sequence: CASSPTSSYEQYF.

This chain uses TRBV29-1 with TRBJ1-2, with 10 positions matching TRBD1. CDR1 and CDR2 (germline): SQVTM, ANQGSEA. V was pared by 7 bases and J by 2 bases, with 4 bases of the junction left unmatched. The CDR3 loop spans 13 amino acids. The CDR3 sequence: CSAGQGGNYGYTF. As DNA, the CDR3 is TGCAGCGCTGGACAGGGGGGCAACTATGGCTACACCTTC.

The J gene is TRBJ2-7, the V gene TRBV6-5, with a tentative D call TRBD1 (6 bases). V was cut by 2 bases and J by 3 bases, with 11 bases left in between. Germline CDR1 and CDR2: MNHEY and SVGAGI. The CDR3 runs to 14 residues. Here the CDR3 reads CASSYNRVSYEQYF. CDR3 in DNA: TGTGCCAGCAGTTACAACAGGGTGAGCTACGAGCAGTACTTC.